These 27 T cell receptor beta chains came from one sample sequenced in a study of vaccination effects on CD4 cells after COVID-19. Data came from immunoSEQ multiplex PCR; TCRdb stores just in-frame clones and leaves some out. The sample holds approximately 28,000 clones, roughly 74% seen once. The antigens for these receptors are not known. Before any sequencing was done, the ViraFEST assay used viral peptide pools to expand antigen-specific CD4+ T cells. Around day 10 of culture, CD4+ T cells were separated out. Vaccine recipients lacked prior SARS-CoV-2 infection and had negative nucleocapsid antibodies. This specimen was CD4+ T cells from PBMCs cultured with HCoV-NL63 spike peptides, taken before COVID-19 vaccination. These receptors all come from a human donor who received a COVID-19 vaccine.

The chain combines TRBV6-5 with TRBJ2-7; 7 positions match TRBD2. With 2 bases clipped from V and 3 bases from J, the junction kept 4 bases outside the gene matches. The CDR3 has 14 residues. The V gene's germline CDR1 is MNHEY and CDR2 SVGAGI. The CDR3 DNA reads TGTGCCAGCAGTTACAGACTAGCTGACTACGAGCAGTACTTC. Translated, it gives CASSYRLADYEQYF.

The chain uses TRBV5-1 and TRBJ2-3; 9 bases agree with TRBD2. CDR1 and CDR2 from the germline V gene are SGHRS and YFSETQ. V shed 1 base, J shed 1 base, and the junction held 7 bases outside the gene matches. The CDR3 contains 17 residues. CDR3 sequence reads: CASSLSGRTSGTDTQYF. Here the CDR3 DNA reads TGCGCCAGCAGCTTGAGCGGGCGGACTAGCGGCACAGATACGCAGTATTTT.

The chain couples TRBV19 to TRBJ1-1; 9 nucleotides match TRBD1. CDR1 is LNHDA, CDR2 SQIVND, per germline (reference sequence). The CDR3 extends over 15 amino acids. Unmatched junction bases numbered 7, after V lost 7 bases and J lost 1 base. The CDR3 spells CASTSTGGWNTEAFF. In DNA form, the CDR3 reads TGTGCCAGTACCTCGACAGGGGGTTGGAACACTGAAGCTTTCTTT.

The rearrangement uses TRBV5-1 and TRBJ1-5; D is unclear. V was pared by 5 bases and J by 0 bases, with 6 bases between. CDR1 SGHRS and CDR2 YFSETQ come from the germline V gene. The CDR3 consists of 13 residues. CDR3 residues: CASRQDSNQPQHF. The CDR3 coding sequence is TGCGCCAGCAGGCAGGATAGCAATCAGCCCCAGCATTTT.

The chain joins TRBV12-3 or TRBV12-4 to TRBJ2-3; D not certain. There are 12 residues in the CDR3. Trimming cost V 6 bases and J 4 bases, with 8 bases left between them. CDR3 in amino acids: CASSYLADTQYF. CDR3 bases: TGTGCCAGCAGCTATCTAGCAGATACGCAGTATTTT.

The chain carries TRBV9 and TRBJ2-2; the match to TRBD1 covers 11 bases. With 3 bases clipped from V and 2 bases from J, the junction kept 3 bases outside the gene matches. The CDR3 length is 16 residues. From germline, CDR1 is SGDLS and CDR2 YYNGEE. The CDR3 loop is CASSADRGPNTGELFF. DNA for the CDR3: TGTGCCAGCAGCGCGGACAGGGGGCCAAACACCGGGGAGCTGTTTTTT. Full variable domain (missing parts from reference TRBV9 and TRBJ2-2): DSGVTQTPKHLITATGQRVTLRCSPRSGDLSVYWYQQSLDQGLQFLIQYYNGEERAKGNILERFSAQQFPDLHSELNLSSLELGDSALYFCASSADRGPNTGELFFGEGSRLTVL.

This clone qualifies as medium-sized. CDR3 coding DNA: TGTGCCAGCAGAGACAGTATCTCTGGAAACACCATATATTTT. Translated: CASRDSISGNTIYF. The gene calls are TRBV7-8 and TRBJ1-3, with D possibly being TRBD1 (5 bases). With 6 bases removed from V and 0 bases from J, the gap between germline ends came to 9 bases. The CDR3 extends over 14 amino acids. CDR1 and CDR2 from the germline V gene are SGHVS and FQNEAQ.

The CDR3 coding sequence is TGTGCCAGCATCAATAGGGGACTTCAGAACACTGAAGCTTTCTTT. Translating gives CASINRGLQNTEAFF. V is TRBV28 and J is TRBJ1-1; D might be TRBD1 (5 bases). The CDR3 is 15 residues long. The V gene lost 7 bases and the J gene lost 1 base, with 16 bases spanning the gap. In germline, CDR1 is MDHEN, CDR2 SYDVKM.

The rearrangement joins TRBV18 to TRBJ2-3, with a tentative D call TRBD2 (6 bases). CDR1 is KGHSH, CDR2 LQKENI, per germline. Trimming pared 2 bases from V and 3 bases from J, leaving 12 bases between. The CDR3 runs to 15 residues. The CDR3 spells CASSPTAGSTDTQYF. As DNA, the CDR3 is TGTGCCAGCTCACCAACGGCGGGGTCTACAGATACGCAGTATTTT.

This chain joins TRBV7-2 and TRBJ1-2, with D possibly being TRBD1 (6 bases). Germline values: CDR1 SGHTA, CDR2 FQGNSA. The CDR3 is 14 amino acids. The germline V and J ends were trimmed by 1 base and 3 bases, with 9 bases remaining between them. CDR3: CASSLEQGYYGYTF. CDR3 DNA: TGTGCCAGCAGCTTAGAACAGGGATACTATGGCTACACCTTC. The full variable domain, in which reference TRBV7-2 and TRBJ1-2 provide the parts outside the CDR3, is GAGVSQSPSNKVTEKGKDVELRCDPISGHTALYWYRQSLGQGLEFLIYFQGNSAPDKSGLPSDRFSAERTGGSVSTLTIQRTQQEDSAVYLCASSLEQGYYGYTFGSGTRLTVV.

The J gene is TRBJ1-1, the V gene TRBV2; possibly TRBD1 for D (5 bases). Germline-derived CDR1 and CDR2 are SNHLY and FYNNEI. V lost 4 bases and J 2 bases, leaving 11 bases between the germline ends. There are 14 residues in the CDR3. The CDR3 is CASSVGGGNTEAFF. The CDR3 DNA sequence: TGTGCCAGCAGTGTGGGGGGGGGTAACACTGAAGCTTTCTTT. The entire variable domain, with the rest obtained from reference TRBV2 and TRBJ1-1, is as follows: EPEVTQTPSHQVTQMGQEVILRCVPISNHLYFYWYRQILGQKVEFLVSFYNNEISEKSEIFDDQFSVERPDGSNFTLKIRSTKLEDSAMYFCASSVGGGNTEAFFGQGTRLTVV.

This sequence joins TRBV5-4 and TRBJ1-2, with D unclear. Germline-derived CDR1 and CDR2 are SGHNT and YYREEE (reference sequence). Trimming shortened V by 4 bases and J by 0 bases, and 22 bases separated the two germline ends. This CDR3 has 18 amino acids. The CDR3 is CASSITHGPPIPNYGYTF. The CDR3 DNA reads as TGTGCCAGCAGCATCACACACGGGCCACCAATTCCTAACTATGGCTACACCTTC. The full variable domain, completed using reference TRBV5-4 and TRBJ1-2, is ETGVTQSPTHLIKTRGQQVTLRCSSQSGHNTVSWYQQALGQGPQFIFQYYREEENGRGNFPPRFSGLQFPNYSSELNVNALELDDSALYLCASSITHGPPIPNYGYTFGSGTRLTVV.

This clone was seen only a few times. This sequence joins TRBV11-2 and TRBJ2-6, with D perhaps TRBD2 (6 bases). The V end lost 0 bases, the J end lost 4 bases, and 10 bases lay between the germline ends. From germline, CDR1 is SGHAT and CDR2 FQNNGV. This CDR3 has 16 residues. This chain's CDR3 is CASSLDPGAGANVLTF. In DNA form, the CDR3 reads TGTGCCAGCAGCTTAGATCCGGGAGCCGGGGCCAACGTCCTGACTTTC.

The chain joins TRBV7-6 to TRBJ1-3, with a possible D match to TRBD1 (6 bases). This CDR3 is 22 amino acids long. CDR1 and CDR2 from the germline V gene are SGHVS and FNYEAQ. Trimming pared 0 bases from V and 1 base from J, leaving 28 bases between. CDR3 in amino acids: CASSLAVSISTRSRGSGNTIYF. DNA for the CDR3: TGTGCCAGCAGCTTAGCTGTCTCTATATCGACGCGCTCCAGGGGATCTGGAAACACCATATATTTT.

The gene calls are TRBV24-1 and TRBJ2-1, with a weak D call TRBD2 (5 bases). CDR1 is KGHDR, CDR2 SFDVKD, per germline. V was pared by 6 bases and J by 0 bases, with 17 bases between. The CDR3 is 17 residues long. The CDR3 DNA reads TGTGCCACCAGTCCGTCGGACGTAGCGAGCTCCTACAATGAGCAGTTCTTC. The encoded protein is CATSPSDVASSYNEQFF.

A few counts support this clone. J is TRBJ1-1 and V is TRBV6-4; D not certain. The CDR3 extends over 13 amino acids. The germline CDR1 and CDR2 sequences are MRHNA and SNTAGT. The V end was cut by 4 bases, the J end by 1 base, with 7 bases between. The DNA of the CDR3 is TGTGCCAGCAGTGCACAAGAGAACACTGAAGCTTTCTTT. It translates to CASSAQENTEAFF.

The J gene is TRBJ2-1, the V gene TRBV27; TRBD2 matches 9 bases. V was pared by 6 bases and J by 9 bases, with 12 bases of the junction left unmatched. The CDR3 has 15 amino acids. In germline, CDR1 is MNHEY, CDR2 SMNVEV (reference sequence). The DNA of the CDR3 is TGTGCCAGCAGCAGAGGGGCGGGAGGGCCGTCTGAGCAGTTCTTC. Translated, it gives CASSRGAGGPSEQFF.

V is TRBV6-1 and J is TRBJ1-4, with 9 nucleotides matching TRBD1. The V gene end was trimmed by 1 base and the J gene end by 5 bases; junction bases not matched to a gene: 2. The CDR3 length is 15 residues. Germline CDR1 MNHNS, CDR2 SASEGT. CDR3 DNA: TGTGCCAGCAGTGAAGAGGGGACAGGGAATGAAAAACTGTTTTTT. Encoded protein: CASSEEGTGNEKLFF.

This clone was counted between two and nine times. This sequence joins TRBV5-1 and TRBJ1-1, with TRBD1 matching over 7 bases. This CDR3 is 14 amino acids long. The J segment lost 5 bases and the V segment lost 2 bases, leaving 6 bases of the junction unmatched. CDR1 and CDR2 (germline): SGHRS, YFSETQ. CDR3 sequence: CASSFKQGSTEAFF. CDR3 in DNA: TGCGCCAGCAGCTTTAAACAGGGGTCGACTGAAGCTTTCTTT.

The sample holds a few counts of this clone. The chain carries TRBV4-2 and TRBJ1-1; TRBD1 is a possible D gene (6 bases). V was trimmed by 0 bases and J by 1 base, leaving 12 bases between them. CDR1 is LGHNA, CDR2 YNFKEQ, per germline. CDR3 length: 16 amino acids. CDR3 amino acids: CASSQENGGPNTEAFF. The CDR3 DNA reads as TGTGCCAGCAGCCAAGAAAACGGGGGCCCGAACACTGAAGCTTTCTTT.

The chain recombines TRBV6-1 with TRBJ1-1; 7 bases map to TRBD1. The length of the CDR3 is 13 residues. J was trimmed by 1 base and V by 7 bases; bases with no gene match: 3. CDR1 and CDR2 (germline): MNHNS, SASEGT. The CDR3 loop reads CASTGQKNTEAFF. The CDR3 nucleotides are TGTGCCAGCACGGGACAGAAGAACACTGAAGCTTTCTTT.

This sequence joins TRBV7-2 and TRBJ2-3; 7 bases fit TRBD2. This CDR3 contains 15 residues. Germline-derived CDR1 and CDR2 are SGHTA and FQGNSA. V gave up 6 bases and J gave up 2 bases; unmatched junction bases: 8. CDR3 DNA sequence: TGTGCCAGCAGTTCCCAGCGGGGACTCACAGATACGCAGTATTTT. Its translation is CASSSQRGLTDTQYF.

The chain employs TRBV7-9 and TRBJ1-1; no reliable D call. Germline V gives CDR1 SEHNR, CDR2 FQNEAQ (reference sequence). This CDR3 is 12 amino acids long. Trimming shortened V by 4 bases and J by 11 bases, and 14 bases separated the two germline ends. The CDR3 nucleotides read TGTGCCAGCAGCTCCCACGCGATACGGGCTTTCTTT. Amino acid sequence: CASSSHAIRAFF.

The V gene is TRBV6-5, the J gene TRBJ1-6, with no clear D. Germline V gives CDR1 MNHEY, CDR2 SVGAGI. Deletions cut 5 bases from V and 8 bases from J, with 10 bases between. The CDR3 extends over 13 amino acids. CDR3 region: CASSLTTDSPLHF. The CDR3 nucleotides are TGTGCCAGCAGTCTTACCACAGATTCACCCCTCCACTTT.

The rearrangement joins TRBV10-3 to TRBJ1-6; D is undetermined. Trimming stripped 0 bases from V and 7 bases from J, with 7 bases between. Germline loops: CDR1 ENHRY, CDR2 SYGVKD. This CDR3 comprises 14 residues. The CDR3 bases are TGTGCCATCAGTGAGTCAAAGGGAAATTCACCCCTCCACTTT. Translating gives CAISESKGNSPLHF.

This chain links TRBV25-1 with TRBJ2-6; TRBD1 aligns across 10 bases. Germline CDR1 MGHDK, CDR2 SYGVNS. Trimming cost V 2 bases and J 4 bases; bases outside gene matches: 8. This CDR3 is built from 18 residues. The CDR3 protein is CASSEGRTGGRGANVLTF. CDR3 DNA sequence: TGTGCCAGCAGTGAAGGGCGGACAGGGGGAAGGGGGGCCAACGTCCTGACTTTC.

The V and J genes are TRBV6-5 and TRBJ2-5; tentative D call: TRBD2 (6 bases). Germline lookup yields CDR1 MNHEY and CDR2 SVGAGI. This CDR3 spans 16 amino acids. The V and J ends lost 3 bases and 1 base respectively, with 15 bases between them. The CDR3: CASSYLGLSSQETQYF. The CDR3 region has the DNA TGTGCCAGCAGTTATTTGGGACTCTCGAGCCAAGAGACCCAGTACTTC.